A single sample gave rise to the 27 T cell receptor beta chains below, sequenced in a study of CD8+ T cells in alopecia areata. Isolated RNA was reverse transcribed into cDNA used as the sequencing template. TCRdb keeps only in-frame clones here, not all; method: immunoSEQ multiplex PCR. This sample has 100,000 to 150,000 clones, with roughly 66% found just once. The material sequenced was CD4+ T cells sorted from blood. The receptors come from a human donor in good health.

This chain joins TRBV5-1 and TRBJ2-5, with D unresolved. Deletions cut 4 bases from V and 1 base from J, with 11 bases between. This CDR3 spans 14 amino acids. Germline V CDR1 and CDR2: SGHRS, YFSETQ. The CDR3 is CASSPQPPQETQYF. CDR3 coding DNA: TGCGCCAGCAGCCCACAACCGCCCCAAGAGACCCAGTACTTC.

The chain carries TRBV29-1 and TRBJ1-1; D is possibly TRBD1 (6 bases). The CDR3 spans 19 residues. Trimming left V 4 bases short and J 11 bases short, with 38 bases between. Germline assignment: CDR1 SQVTM and CDR2 ANQGSEA. The CDR3 is CSVAAGQGDQVLTSLMAFF. The CDR3 nucleotides read TGCAGCGTTGCGGCGGGACAAGGGGATCAGGTGCTGACTTCGCTGATGGCTTTCTTT. The entire variable domain, with the rest obtained from reference TRBV29-1 and TRBJ1-1, is as follows: SAVISQKPSRDICQRGTSLTIQCQVDSQVTMMFWYRQQPGQSLTLIATANQGSEATYESGFVIDKFPISRPNLTFSTLTVSNMSPEDSSIYLCSVAAGQGDQVLTSLMAFFGQGTRLTVV.

The chain is built from TRBV2 and TRBJ1-2; D perhaps matches TRBD1 (6 bases). CDR3 length equals 13 residues. V gave up 6 bases and J gave up 6 bases, with 14 bases separating them. From germline, CDR1 is SNHLY and CDR2 FYNNEI. The CDR3 DNA reads as TGTGCCAGCAGACAGGGTGAAGAGGATGGCTACACCTTC. As protein: CASRQGEEDGYTF.

The chain uses TRBV30 and TRBJ2-5; 12 bases are a match to TRBD2. Unmatched junction bases numbered 2, after V lost 1 base and J lost 5 bases. This CDR3 has 14 residues. Germline loops: CDR1 GTSNPN, CDR2 SVGIG (reference sequence). CDR3 region: CAWSALAGGETQYF. The CDR3 DNA reads TGTGCCTGGAGTGCCCTAGCGGGGGGGGAGACCCAGTACTTC.

A few counts support this clone. This sequence joins TRBV5-5 and TRBJ1-1; possibly TRBD1 for D (6 bases). The CDR3 length is 13 residues. Trimming stripped 4 bases from V and 1 base from J, with 8 bases between. CDR1 is SGHKS, CDR2 YYEKEE, per germline (reference sequence). The chain's CDR3 is CASSVQGNTEAFF. The CDR3 coding sequence is TGTGCCAGCAGCGTACAGGGGAACACTGAAGCTTTCTTT.

The chain uses TRBV6-5 and TRBJ2-1; D not resolved. Trimming removed 0 bases at V and 2 bases at J, with 8 bases between. Germline V CDR1 and CDR2: MNHEY, SVGAGI. CDR3 size: 15 residues. The CDR3 region is CASSYSWGTYNEQFF. In DNA, the CDR3 is TGTGCCAGCAGTTACTCATGGGGAACCTACAATGAGCAGTTCTTC.

V and J are TRBV30 and TRBJ1-2; the D is unclear. The CDR3 spans 11 residues. Looked up from germline, CDR1 is GTSNPN and CDR2 is SVGIG (reference sequence). V lost 2 bases, J lost 6 bases, and 7 bases lay in between. DNA for the CDR3: TGTGCCTGGAGTACCCTCGATGGCTACACCTTC. Its translation is CAWSTLDGYTF.

J is TRBJ2-5 and V is TRBV11-2; D is possibly TRBD2 (6 bases). Germline assignment: CDR1 SGHAT and CDR2 FQNNGV. The CDR3 totals 13 residues. V was shortened by 6 bases and J by 5 bases, with 13 bases between the two germline ends. The CDR3 reads CASRRGIEETQYF. The CDR3 DNA follows: TGTGCCAGCAGACGGGGGATCGAGGAGACCCAGTACTTC.

This chain connects TRBV29-1 to TRBJ2-3; 14 bases align to TRBD2. The CDR3 contains 20 residues. Germline V gene lookup returns CDR1 SQVTM and CDR2 ANQGSEA. V was pared by 1 base and J by 0 bases, with 12 bases of the junction left unmatched. CDR3 coding DNA: TGCAGCGTTGAAGCGGGTAGACTAGCGGGGGGGCCGACTAGCACAGATACGCAGTATTTT. It encodes CSVEAGRLAGGPTSTDTQYF.

The CDR3 DNA sequence: TGTGCCAGCAGCTTGGGGGAGGATAGCAATCAGCCCCAGCATTTT. Translation: CASSLGEDSNQPQHF. The V gene is TRBV5-8, the J gene TRBJ1-5; D not certain. The CDR3 is made up of 15 amino acids. The germline V and J ends were trimmed by 0 bases and 0 bases, with 7 bases remaining between them. The germline V gene encodes CDR1 SGHTS and CDR2 YDEGEE.

This clone was seen a single time. The V call is TRBV11-2, the J call TRBJ1-1; no clear D gene. The CDR3 totals 13 residues. In germline, CDR1 is SGHAT, CDR2 FQNNGV. Trimming stripped 0 bases from V and 4 bases from J, with 6 bases between. This CDR3 reads CASSLDGSTEAFF. The CDR3 DNA reads TGTGCCAGCAGCTTAGACGGAAGCACTGAAGCTTTCTTT.

The V and J genes are TRBV2 and TRBJ2-1; D might be TRBD2 (6 bases). This CDR3 region has 15 residues. The germline V and J ends were trimmed by 5 bases and 3 bases, with 14 bases remaining between them. CDR1 is SNHLY, CDR2 FYNNEI, per germline. CDR3 bases: TGTGCCAGCAGTTGGGCGGGGAAGGGCTACAATGAGCAGTTCTTC. Encoded protein: CASSWAGKGYNEQFF.

The chain carries TRBV29-1 and TRBJ1-2; 10 bases fit TRBD1. V was clipped by 6 bases and J by 5 bases; unmatched bases: 6. CDR1 SQVTM and CDR2 ANQGSEA come from the germline V gene. The CDR3 covers 13 residues. The CDR3: CSVPTGGSYGYTF. CDR3 bases: TGCAGCGTCCCGACAGGGGGCTCTTATGGCTACACCTTC.

The chain combines TRBV18 with TRBJ2-5; TRBD2 aligns across 9 bases. Germline values: CDR1 KGHSH, CDR2 LQKENI. The trim removed 4 bases at V and 4 bases at J, leaving 13 bases unmatched. This CDR3 region has 17 residues. The CDR3 here is CASSHRGAGGPGETQYF. CDR3 coding DNA: TGTGCCAGCTCACACCGAGGCGCGGGGGGGCCCGGAGAGACCCAGTACTTC.

This chain's CDR3 is CASSLQPATGELFF. Written as DNA, the CDR3 is TGTGCCAGCAGTTTACAACCGGCCACCGGGGAGCTGTTTTTT. V is TRBV27 and J is TRBJ2-2; D remains ambiguous. The CDR3 is 14 amino acids. Germline assignment: CDR1 MNHEY and CDR2 SMNVEV (reference sequence). Trimming stripped 2 bases from V and 4 bases from J, with 8 bases between.

The chain has TRBV5-4 and TRBJ1-5; 7 nucleotides align to TRBD1. The CDR3 has 15 residues. V dropped 1 base and J dropped 2; count of bases not matched to a gene: 3. Germline V gene data show CDR1 as SGHNT and CDR2 as YYREEE (reference sequence). The CDR3 protein is CASSLSGGGNQPQHF. Here the CDR3 DNA reads TGTGCCAGCAGCTTGTCAGGGGGAGGCAATCAGCCCCAGCATTTT. The variable domain in full, completed from reference TRBV5-4 and TRBJ1-5, reads ETGVTQSPTHLIKTRGQQVTLRCSSQSGHNTVSWYQQALGQGPQFIFQYYREEENGRGNFPPRFSGLQFPNYSSELNVNALELDDSALYLCASSLSGGGNQPQHFGDGTRLSIL.

V and J are TRBV29-1 and TRBJ2-5, with 8 bases aligning to TRBD1. CDR1 is SQVTM and CDR2 is ANQGSEA in the germline V gene. Trimming removed 7 bases from V and 5 bases from J; junction bases left unmatched: 9. The CDR3 totals 13 residues. Here the CDR3 reads CSALTGVGETQYF. CDR3 DNA: TGCAGCGCTCTGACAGGGGTAGGGGAGACCCAGTACTTC.

The chain joins TRBV29-1 to TRBJ1-2; D ambiguous. Looked up from germline, CDR1 is SQVTM and CDR2 is ANQGSEA. This CDR3 is 11 amino acids long. V lost 4 bases, J lost 0 bases, and 3 bases lay in between. The CDR3 DNA reads TGCAGCGTTGGAACTAACTATGGCTACACCTTC. Its translation: CSVGTNYGYTF. Complete variable domain (other parts from reference TRBV29-1 and TRBJ1-2): SAVISQKPSRDICQRGTSLTIQCQVDSQVTMMFWYRQQPGQSLTLIATANQGSEATYESGFVIDKFPISRPNLTFSTLTVSNMSPEDSSIYLCSVGTNYGYTFGSGTRLTVV.

This clone was counted a few times. In the same sample, other DNA sequences code for this CDR3. The chain recombines TRBV6-5 with TRBJ2-7; D is perhaps TRBD1 (6 bases). Germline CDR1 and CDR2: MNHEY and SVGAGI. Trimming stripped 6 bases from V and 3 bases from J, with 6 bases between. The CDR3 covers 11 residues. Here the CDR3 reads CASRQGYEQYF. CDR3 coding DNA: TGTGCCAGCAGACAGGGCTACGAGCAGTACTTC.

The chain couples TRBV2 to TRBJ1-2, with 7 bases fitting TRBD1. From germline, CDR1 is SNHLY and CDR2 FYNNEI. The CDR3 has 12 amino acids. J was trimmed by 8 bases and V by 10 bases; bases with no gene match: 10. CDR3: CATSTGAGGYTF. The CDR3 bases are TGTGCCACTTCAACAGGGGCTGGGGGCTACACCTTC.

This clone showed up just a few times. The gene calls are TRBV7-8 and TRBJ2-1, with TRBD2 matching 7 bases. The germline V gene encodes CDR1 SGHVS and CDR2 FQNEAQ. Trimming at V came to 2 bases and at J to 2 bases, leaving 6 bases not matched to a gene. This CDR3 contains 16 residues. The CDR3 DNA sequence: TGTGCCAGCAGCTTACGCGCGGGGGTCACCTACAATGAGCAGTTCTTC. It codes for CASSLRAGVTYNEQFF. The whole variable domain, filled in from reference TRBV7-8 and TRBJ2-1, reads GAGVSQSPRYKVAKRGQDVALRCDPISGHVSLFWYQQALGQGPEFLTYFQNEAQLDKSGLPSDRFFAERPEGSVSTLKIQRTQQEDSAVYLCASSLRAGVTYNEQFFGPGTRLTVL.

The genes are TRBV5-6 and TRBJ1-2; the D is unclear. From germline, CDR1 is SGHDT and CDR2 YYEEEE. CDR3 size: 14 residues. V gave up 2 bases and J gave up 4 bases, with 12 bases separating them. The CDR3 reads CASSFQANIYGYTF. CDR3 sequence (DNA): TGTGCCAGCAGCTTCCAGGCTAATATCTATGGCTACACCTTC.

In its sample, this clone was seen a few times. The chain is built from TRBV29-1 and TRBJ1-2; D perhaps matches TRBD1 (5 bases). Trimming stripped 4 bases from V and 3 bases from J, with 9 bases between. The V gene's germline CDR1 is SQVTM and CDR2 ANQGSEA. The CDR3 contains 12 residues. CDR3 DNA: TGCAGCGTTGGTGTGGGGGACTATGGCTACACCTTC. It yields the protein CSVGVGDYGYTF.

The chain joins TRBV19 to TRBJ1-2, with D possibly matching TRBD1 (5 bases). V lost 6 bases to trimming and J lost 5 bases, with 16 bases between them. The CDR3 sequence is 14 residues long. CDR1 and CDR2 (germline): LNHDA, SQIVND (reference sequence). CDR3 loop: CASSPSGTGYGYTF. The CDR3 DNA is TGTGCCAGTAGCCCTTCCGGGACGGGATATGGCTACACCTTC.

The chain employs TRBV28 and TRBJ2-1; 7 bases map to TRBD1. The CDR3 runs to 14 residues. Looked up from germline, CDR1 is MDHEN and CDR2 is SYDVKM. With 6 bases clipped from V and 3 bases from J, the junction kept 5 bases outside the gene matches. DNA for the CDR3: TGTGCCAGCAGCGGAGGACAGGTCTACAATGAGCAGTTCTTC. Protein sequence: CASSGGQVYNEQFF.

The chain links TRBV30 to TRBJ2-3, with 12 bases lining up with TRBD2. V lost 3 bases to trimming and J lost 3 bases; unmatched junction nucleotides: 1. The CDR3 spans 14 residues. Germline values: CDR1 GTSNPN, CDR2 SVGIG (reference sequence). The chain's CDR3 is CAWSGTSGTDTQYF. In DNA, the CDR3 is TGTGCCTGGAGCGGGACTAGCGGGACAGATACGCAGTATTTT. The whole variable domain, remainder taken from reference TRBV30 and TRBJ2-3, is SQTIHQWPATLVQPVGSPLSLECTVEGTSNPNLYWYRQAAGRGLQLLFYSVGIGQISSEVPQNLSASRPQDRQFILSSKKLLLSDSGFYLCAWSGTSGTDTQYFGPGTRLTVL.

V usage is TRBV2 and J usage is TRBJ1-5; D may be TRBD1 (5 bases). The germline V gene encodes CDR1 SNHLY and CDR2 FYNNEI. Trimming shortened V by 6 bases and J by 1 base, and 10 bases separated the two germline ends. The CDR3 covers 14 residues. In DNA, the CDR3 is TGTGCCAGCAGCCCCGGGGGGAGCAATCAGCCCCAGCATTTT. Its translation is CASSPGGSNQPQHF. The entire variable domain, with the rest obtained from reference TRBV2 and TRBJ1-5, is as follows: EPEVTQTPSHQVTQMGQEVILRCVPISNHLYFYWYRQILGQKVEFLVSFYNNEISEKSEIFDDQFSVERPDGSNFTLKIRSTKLEDSAMYFCASSPGGSNQPQHFGDGTRLSIL.